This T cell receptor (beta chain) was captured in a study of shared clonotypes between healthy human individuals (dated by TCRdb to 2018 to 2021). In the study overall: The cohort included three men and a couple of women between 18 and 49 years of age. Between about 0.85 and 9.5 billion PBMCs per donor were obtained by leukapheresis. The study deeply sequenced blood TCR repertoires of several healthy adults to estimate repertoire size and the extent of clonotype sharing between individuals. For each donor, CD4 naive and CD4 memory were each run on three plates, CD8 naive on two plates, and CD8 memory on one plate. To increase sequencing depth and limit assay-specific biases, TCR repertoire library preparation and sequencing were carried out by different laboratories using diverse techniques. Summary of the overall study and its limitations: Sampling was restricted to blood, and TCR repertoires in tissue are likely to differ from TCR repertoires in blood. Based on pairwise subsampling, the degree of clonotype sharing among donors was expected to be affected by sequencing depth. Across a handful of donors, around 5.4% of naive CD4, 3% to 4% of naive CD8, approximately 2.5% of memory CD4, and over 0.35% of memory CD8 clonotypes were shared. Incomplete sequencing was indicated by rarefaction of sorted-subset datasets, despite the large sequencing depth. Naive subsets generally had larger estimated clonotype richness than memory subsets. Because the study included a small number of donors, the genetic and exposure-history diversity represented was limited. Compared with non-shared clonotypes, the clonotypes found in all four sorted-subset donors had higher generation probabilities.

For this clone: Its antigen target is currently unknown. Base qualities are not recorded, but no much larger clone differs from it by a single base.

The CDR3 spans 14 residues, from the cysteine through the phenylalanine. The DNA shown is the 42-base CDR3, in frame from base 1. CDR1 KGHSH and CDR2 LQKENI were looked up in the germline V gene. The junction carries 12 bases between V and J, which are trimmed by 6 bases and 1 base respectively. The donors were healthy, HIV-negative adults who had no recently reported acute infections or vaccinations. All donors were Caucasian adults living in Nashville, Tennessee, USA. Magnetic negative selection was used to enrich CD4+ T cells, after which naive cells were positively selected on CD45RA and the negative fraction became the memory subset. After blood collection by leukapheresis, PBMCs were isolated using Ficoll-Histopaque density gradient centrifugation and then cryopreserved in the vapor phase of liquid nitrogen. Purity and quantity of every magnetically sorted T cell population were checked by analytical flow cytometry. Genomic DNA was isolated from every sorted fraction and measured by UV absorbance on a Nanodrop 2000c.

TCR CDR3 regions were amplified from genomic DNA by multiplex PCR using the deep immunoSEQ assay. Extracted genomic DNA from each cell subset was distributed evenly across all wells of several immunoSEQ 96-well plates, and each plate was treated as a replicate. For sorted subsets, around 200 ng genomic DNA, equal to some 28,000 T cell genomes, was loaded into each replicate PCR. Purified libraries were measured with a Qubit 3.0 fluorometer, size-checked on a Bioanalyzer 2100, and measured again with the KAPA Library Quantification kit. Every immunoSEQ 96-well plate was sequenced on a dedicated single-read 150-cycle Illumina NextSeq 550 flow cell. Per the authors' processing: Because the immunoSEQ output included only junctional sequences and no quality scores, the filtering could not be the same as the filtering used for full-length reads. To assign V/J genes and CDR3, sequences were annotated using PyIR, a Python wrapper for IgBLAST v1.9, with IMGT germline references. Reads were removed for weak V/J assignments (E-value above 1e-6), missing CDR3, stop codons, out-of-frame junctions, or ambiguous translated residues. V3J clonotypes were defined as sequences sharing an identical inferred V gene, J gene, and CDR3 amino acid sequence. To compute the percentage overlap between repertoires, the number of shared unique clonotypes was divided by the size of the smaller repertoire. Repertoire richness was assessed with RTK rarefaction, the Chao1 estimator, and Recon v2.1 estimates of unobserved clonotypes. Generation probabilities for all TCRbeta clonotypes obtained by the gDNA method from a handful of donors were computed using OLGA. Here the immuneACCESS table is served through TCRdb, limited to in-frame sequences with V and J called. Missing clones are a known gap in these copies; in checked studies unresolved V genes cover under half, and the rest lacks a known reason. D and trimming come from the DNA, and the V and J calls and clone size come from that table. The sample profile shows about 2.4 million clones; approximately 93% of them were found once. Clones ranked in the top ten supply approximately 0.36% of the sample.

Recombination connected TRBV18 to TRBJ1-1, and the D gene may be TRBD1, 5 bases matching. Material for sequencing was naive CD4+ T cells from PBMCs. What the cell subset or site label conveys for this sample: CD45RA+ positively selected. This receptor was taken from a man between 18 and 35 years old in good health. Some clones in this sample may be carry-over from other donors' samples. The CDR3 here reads CASSLGHQNTEAFF. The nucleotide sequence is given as TGTGCCAGCTCCCTCGGACACCAGAACACTGAAGCTTTCTTT.